The 20 T cell receptor beta chains in this list originate from one sample, sequenced in a study of CD8+CD57+ T cells in acquired aplastic anemia. TCR beta VDJ combinations and CDR3 sequences were profiled from genomic DNA. TCRdb reprocessed the reads via MiXCR and lists one record per CDR3 protein. There are roughly 280,000 distinct CDR3 sequences in the sample; under 65% occur only once, and around 1.3% lies in the top ten. All sequencing subjects had displayed CD8+CD57+ cell expansion on flow cytometry. The sample consisted of sorted CD4+, CD8+, or CD8+CD57+ T cells (not recorded which) from PBMCs. These TCRs come from a human donor with aplastic anemia.

This clonotype was seen only a few times. The chain uses TRBV9 and TRBJ2-7, with D tentatively TRBD1 or TRBD2 (5 bases each). The length of the CDR3 is 15 residues. The V end lost 3 bases, the J end lost 2 bases, and 15 bases lay between the germline ends. The germline gives CDR1 SGDLS, CDR2 YYNGEE. The CDR3, as DNA: TGTGCCAGCAGCGGCACCGGGACGGCAACCTACGAGCAGTACTTC. Its protein is CASSGTGTATYEQYF.

The genes are TRBV20-1 and TRBJ1-1; possibly TRBD1 for D (5 bases). The germline V gene has CDR1 DFQATT and CDR2 SNEGSKA (reference sequence). V lost 6 bases and J lost 0, with 11 bases in between. The CDR3 runs to 13 residues. The CDR3 loop reads CSAAGHVNTEAFF. Here the CDR3 DNA reads TGCAGTGCCGCAGGACACGTGAACACTGAAGCTTTCTTT.

This clonotype was observed a single time. One junction end does not reproduce the germline sequence, and a read error may be involved. The chain joins TRBV6-5 to TRBJ2-1, with D hard to call. In germline, CDR1 is MNHEY, CDR2 SVGAGI. The CDR3 consists of 15 residues. In DNA, the CDR3 is TGTGCCAGCAGTTACAGAGGTGGCTCCTACAATAAGCAGTTCTTC. It codes for CASSYRGGSYNKQFF.

The V gene is TRBV7-9, the J gene TRBJ2-7; D gene uncertain. V was cut by 2 bases and J by 6 bases, with 8 bases left in between. Per the germline V gene, CDR1 is SEHNR and CDR2 is FQNEAQ (reference sequence). The CDR3 consists of 12 residues. The CDR3 sequence is CASSLPGREQYF. DNA for the CDR3: TGTGCCAGCAGCTTACCGGGTCGCGAGCAGTACTTC.

Only a few counts were recorded for this clonotype. This chain joins TRBV11-3 and TRBJ1-1; 10 nucleotides agree with TRBD1. Germline assignment: CDR1 SGHNT and CDR2 YENEEA. The ends lost 5 bases at V and 11 bases at J; junction bases unmatched: 5. The CDR3 loop spans 12 amino acids. The chain's CDR3 is CASSLGTGDAFF. DNA of the CDR3: TGTGCCAGCAGCCTCGGGACAGGGGACGCTTTCTTT.

Comments on this clonotype: One end of the junction does not line up with germline, which may come from a read error. The rearrangement joins TRBV30 to TRBJ1-1; no reliable D call. The CDR3 is 15 residues long. The V gene's germline CDR1 is GTSNPN and CDR2 SVGIG (reference sequence). CDR3 sequence: CAWSVRGSLNTEASF. CDR3 in DNA: TGTGCCTGGAGTGTACGAGGCAGCTTGAACACTGAGGCTTCCTTT.

The V call is TRBV7-2, the J call TRBJ1-5; 7 bases map to TRBD1. Per germline, CDR1 SGHTA and CDR2 FQGNSA. V lost 7 bases and J lost 5; bases outside the gene matches: 8. CDR3 length: 14 residues. The CDR3 sequence is CASNKQGLHQPQHF. The CDR3 DNA sequence: TGTGCCAGCAACAAACAGGGGCTGCATCAGCCCCAGCATTTT.

This clonotype appeared many times. The chain couples TRBV12-3 or TRBV12-4 to TRBJ1-5; 7 bases match TRBD1. The CDR3 length is 15 residues. V lost 6 bases, J lost 2 bases, and 7 bases stayed unmatched. CDR3 sequence (DNA): TGTGCCAGCAGGGGACAGACCATGGGCAATCAGCCCCAGCATTTT. Amino acids: CASRGQTMGNQPQHF.

This clonotype has only a few counts. V usage is TRBV2 and J usage is TRBJ2-7, with 8 nucleotides matching TRBD1. In germline, CDR1 is SNHLY, CDR2 FYNNEI. CDR3 size: 12 residues. The J segment lost 6 bases and the V segment lost 4 bases, leaving 2 bases of the junction unmatched. CDR3 nucleotides: TGTGCCAGCAGTGTGGGACAGGCCGAGCAGTACTTC. Translating it yields CASSVGQAEQYF.

V usage is TRBV24-1 and J usage is TRBJ2-7, with D perhaps assigned TRBD1 or TRBD2 (5 bases each). The length of the CDR3 is 16 residues. The ends were cut back, 3 bases at V and 6 bases at J, with 20 bases in the middle. Germline V CDR1 and CDR2: KGHDR, SFDVKD. This CDR3 is CATSDTFTGTGSEQYF. As DNA, the CDR3 is TGTGCCACCAGTGATACTTTCACCGGGACGGGTAGCGAGCAGTACTTC.

With regard to this clonotype: This CDR3 is missing its conserved last phenylalanine or tryptophan, likely due to a read error. The limits of the CDR3 on the DNA are not certain, so only TCRdb's listed CDR3 is given. The rearrangement links TRBV5-1 to TRBJ1-1. The germline CDR1 and CDR2 sequences are SGHRS and YFSETQ. The CDR3 adds up to 8 amino acids, both ends counted. CDR3 region: CASSLGLA.

The V call is TRBV9, the J call TRBJ1-6; TRBD1 matches at 11 bases. Germline V lookup: CDR1 SGDLS, CDR2 YYNGEE. With 4 bases clipped from V and 7 bases from J, the junction kept 7 bases outside the gene matches. CDR3 length equals 16 residues. For the CDR3, the DNA is TGTGCCAGCAGCCCACAGGACAGGGGGCCAAATTCACCCCTCCACTTT. This gives the protein CASSPQDRGPNSPLHF.

This rearrangement joins TRBV19 to TRBJ2-5; D is uncertain. Trimming took off 4 bases at V and 3 bases at J, with 12 bases between the two ends. This CDR3 is 14 amino acids long. Germline lookup yields CDR1 LNHDA and CDR2 SQIVND (reference sequence). This chain's CDR3 is CASSRVVSKETQYF. As DNA, the CDR3 is TGTGCCAGTAGTAGGGTGGTCAGCAAAGAGACCCAGTACTTC.

This rearrangement joins TRBV24-1 to TRBJ2-3; D gene unclear. CDR1 is KGHDR, CDR2 SFDVKD, per germline. Trimming took off 4 bases at V and 2 bases at J, with 6 bases between the two ends. This CDR3 has 13 residues. This CDR3 is CATSEHYTDTQYF. CDR3 coding DNA: TGTGCCACCAGTGAACACTACACAGATACGCAGTATTTT.

This clonotype was recorded only once. V and J are TRBV20-1 and TRBJ2-7; a weak D match, TRBD1 (6 bases). The CDR3 loop spans 14 amino acids. Trimming left V 3 bases short and J 4 bases short, with 16 bases between. CDR1 is DFQATT, CDR2 SNEGSKA, per germline (reference sequence). CDR3 loop: CSARVRDNPYEQYF. The CDR3 nucleotides read TGCAGTGCTAGGGTCAGGGACAACCCTTACGAGCAGTACTTC.

At least ten counts were recorded for this clonotype. The chain carries TRBV6-6 and TRBJ2-7; the match to TRBD1 covers 9 bases. Germline V CDR1 and CDR2: MNHNY, SVGAGI (reference sequence). The V gene end was trimmed by 5 bases and the J gene end by 6 bases; junction bases not matched to a gene: 5. CDR3 length: 13 residues. DNA of the CDR3: TGTGCCAGCAGTAGTGGGGACAGGGCCGAGCAGTACTTC. This gives the protein CASSSGDRAEQYF.

This clonotype was seen just once. The chain carries TRBV9 and TRBJ2-5, with a weak D call TRBD2 (6 bases). The germline CDR1 and CDR2 sequences are SGDLS and YYNGEE. The V gene lost 9 bases and the J gene lost 3 bases, with 15 bases spanning the gap. This CDR3 comprises 13 residues. The CDR3 sequence: CATRRGGEETQYF. The CDR3, as DNA: TGTGCCACCCGGCGGGGAGGAGAAGAGACCCAGTACTTC.

The chain uses TRBV7-3 and TRBJ1-6; tentatively, D is TRBD1 (5 bases). This CDR3 has 18 amino acids. In germline, CDR1 is SGHTA, CDR2 FQGTGA. Trimming pared 2 bases from V and 0 bases from J, leaving 14 bases between. CDR3 in amino acids: CASSLGALGGSYNSPLHF. The CDR3 nucleotides are TGTGCCAGCAGCTTAGGGGCCTTGGGGGGCTCCTATAATTCACCCCTCCACTTT.

This clonotype has a single count. At one of its ends the junction is not consistent with the germline gene, which may arise from a read error. This chain joins TRBV5-1 and TRBJ2-1; D might be TRBD2 (6 bases). This CDR3 is 16 amino acids long. Looked up from germline, CDR1 is SGHRS and CDR2 is YFSETQ. The CDR3 loop reads CASSLASGRSGNEQFF. The CDR3 DNA reads TGTGCCAGCAGCTTAGCAAGTGGGAGGTCGGGCAATGAGCAGTTCTTC.

The table lists this clonotype with a count of one. The junction differs from germline at one of its ends, possibly a read error. The chain uses TRBV10-2 and TRBJ1-1; D gene unclear. There are 13 residues in the CDR3. CDR1 WSHSY and CDR2 SAAADI come from the germline V gene. The CDR3 is CASSEMLITVAFF. The CDR3 nucleotides are TGCGCCAGCAGTGAGATGCTGATCACTGTAGCTTTCTTT.